The rows below give T cell receptor beta chains drawn from one sample of a study of cytomegalovirus exposure and HLA in healthy donors. The assay was immunoSEQ multiplex PCR, and TCRdb's table has in-frame clones only and misses some. The sample totals approximately 120,000 clones. Sequenced: PBMCs. The source of these receptors is a man aged 18-30 years in good health and CMV-seronegative. Each CDR3 is given with its conserved first and last residue. A D gene is named only where the DNA matches it firmly.

J | length | V | D | CDR3 | DNA
TRBJ2-7 | 13 | TRBV7-9 | TRBD1 | CASSQGVAYEQYF | TGTGCCAGCAGCCAGGGGGTAGCCTACGAGCAGTACTTC
TRBJ1-6 | 18 | TRBV7-6 | . | CASSLAEPGPSVNSPLHF | TGTGCCAGCAGCTTAGCGGAGCCAGGGCCCTCGGTAAATTCACCCCTCCACTTT
TRBJ2-6 | 15 | TRBV9 | . | CASSVASAGANVLTF | TGTGCCAGCAGCGTAGCTTCGGCTGGGGCCAACGTCCTGACTTTC
TRBJ1-1 | 11 | TRBV27 | TRBD1 | CARRDRREAFF | TGTGCCCGGAGGGACAGGCGTGAAGCTTTCTTT
TRBJ1-4 | 17 | TRBV18 | . | CASSEVLGVATNEKLFF | TGTGCCAGCTCCGAGGTCCTCGGGGTTGCTACTAATGAAAAACTGTTTTTT
TRBJ1-2 | 13 | TRBV6-5 | . | CASSSPWEGGYTF | TGTGCCAGCAGCTCTCCCTGGGAGGGTGGCTACACCTTC
TRBJ1-1 | 11 | TRBV28 | . | CASSLLTEAFF | TGTGCCAGCAGTTTACTAACTGAAGCTTTCTTT
TRBJ2-7 | 15 | TRBV6-5 | TRBD2 | CASTDGRRGSYEQYF | TGTGCCAGCACCGACGGGAGGAGGGGATCCTACGAGCAGTACTTC
TRBJ2-1 | 16 | TRBV19 | TRBD2 | CASSSTSGSSYNEQFF | TGTGCCAGTAGTTCTACTAGCGGGAGCTCCTACAATGAGCAGTTCTTC
TRBJ1-5 | 15 | TRBV30 | . | CAWSSGQYSNQPQHF | TGTGCCTGGAGTTCTGGACAGTATAGCAATCAGCCCCAGCATTTT
TRBJ1-2 | 13 | TRBV6-5 | . | CASSQDRRYGYTF | TGTGCCAGCAGCCAGGACAGACGCTATGGCTACACCTTC
TRBJ2-7 | 12 | TRBV7-9 | . | CASSSLDYEQYF | TGTGCCAGCAGCTCACTAGACTACGAGCAGTACTTC
TRBJ2-3 | 16 | TRBV19 | TRBD2 | CASSIVSSGGGDTQYF | TGTGCCAGTAGTATAGTCTCCAGCGGGGGGGGAGATACGCAGTATTTT
TRBJ2-2 | 15 | TRBV2 | . | CASSETGMNTGELFF | TGTGCCAGCAGTGAAACAGGGATGAACACCGGGGAGCTGTTTTTT
TRBJ2-7 | 13 | TRBV5-6 | . | CASSLATTYEQYF | TGTGCCAGCAGCTTGGCGACTACCTACGAGCAGTACTTC
TRBJ2-1 | 12 | TRBV10-2 | . | CASSDTYNEQFF | TGCGCCAGCAGTGACACCTACAATGAGCAGTTCTTC
TRBJ2-3 | 15 | TRBV19 | TRBD2 | CASSTAGAGVDTQYF | TGTGCCAGTAGTACCGCCGGGGCGGGAGTCGATACGCAGTATTTT
TRBJ2-1 | 18 | TRBV5-6 | TRBD2 | CASSRRLAGVSSYNEQFF | TGTGCCAGCAGCCGCCGACTAGCGGGGGTAAGCTCCTACAATGAGCAGTTCTTC
TRBJ2-3 | 14 | TRBV7-3 | . | CASSPERMGDTQYF | TGTGCCAGCAGCCCCGAGCGGATGGGCGATACGCAGTATTTT
TRBJ2-1 | 15 | TRBV18 | TRBD2 | CASSLAGSSYNEQFF | TGTGCCAGCTCACTAGCGGGTAGCTCCTACAATGAGCAGTTCTTC
TRBJ1-1 | 14 | TRBV30 | . | CAWNFRAENTEAFF | TGTGCCTGGAACTTCAGGGCAGAGAACACTGAAGCTTTCTTT
TRBJ1-1 | 15 | TRBV7-9 | . | CASSPSGIGDTEAFF | TGTGCCAGCAGTCCCAGTGGGATAGGGGACACTGAAGCTTTCTTT
TRBJ1-1 | 15 | TRBV2 | TRBD1 | CASRYRRQGSAEAFF | TGTGCCAGCAGATACCGACGACAGGGTTCCGCTGAAGCTTTCTTT
TRBJ2-5 | 13 | TRBV6-5 | TRBD2 | CASSQREISEQYF | TGTGCCAGCAGTCAGCGGGAGATAAGTGAGCAGTACTTC
TRBJ2-5 | 14 | TRBV29-1 | . | CSASVSVQKETQYF | TGCAGCGCCTCGGTGAGCGTCCAAAAAGAGACCCAGTACTTC